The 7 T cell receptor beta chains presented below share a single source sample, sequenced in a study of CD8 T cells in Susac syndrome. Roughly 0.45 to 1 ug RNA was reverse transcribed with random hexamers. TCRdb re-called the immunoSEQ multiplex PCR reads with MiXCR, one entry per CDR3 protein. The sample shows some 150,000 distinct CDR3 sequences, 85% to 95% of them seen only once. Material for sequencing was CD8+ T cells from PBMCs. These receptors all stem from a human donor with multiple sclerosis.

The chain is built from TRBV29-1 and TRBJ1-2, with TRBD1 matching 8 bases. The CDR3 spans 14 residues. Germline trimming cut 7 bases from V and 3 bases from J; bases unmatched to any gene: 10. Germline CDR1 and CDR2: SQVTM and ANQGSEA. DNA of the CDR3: TGCAGCGCCTCAGGACAGGGAAGAGACTATGGCTACACCTTC. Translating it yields CSASGQGRDYGYTF.

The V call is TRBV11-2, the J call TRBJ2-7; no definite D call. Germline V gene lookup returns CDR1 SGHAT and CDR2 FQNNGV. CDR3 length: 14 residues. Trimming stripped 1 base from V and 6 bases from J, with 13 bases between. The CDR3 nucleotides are TGTGCCAGCAGCTTAGGTCCTCCGGGCTCCGAGCAGTACTTC. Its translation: CASSLGPPGSEQYF.

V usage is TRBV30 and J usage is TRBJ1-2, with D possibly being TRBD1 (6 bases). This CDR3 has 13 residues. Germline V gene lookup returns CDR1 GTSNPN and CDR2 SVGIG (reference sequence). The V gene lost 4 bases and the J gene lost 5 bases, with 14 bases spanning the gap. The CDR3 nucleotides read TGTGCCTGGATCCCGGGGACACGTTATGGCTACACCTTC. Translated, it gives CAWIPGTRYGYTF.

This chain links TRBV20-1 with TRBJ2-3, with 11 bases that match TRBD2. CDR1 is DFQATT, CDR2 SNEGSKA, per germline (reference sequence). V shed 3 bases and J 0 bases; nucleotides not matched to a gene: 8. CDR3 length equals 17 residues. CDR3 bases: TGCAGTGCTAGCGGGCTAGCGGGGGGTCGTAGCACAGATACGCAGTATTTT. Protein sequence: CSASGLAGGRSTDTQYF.

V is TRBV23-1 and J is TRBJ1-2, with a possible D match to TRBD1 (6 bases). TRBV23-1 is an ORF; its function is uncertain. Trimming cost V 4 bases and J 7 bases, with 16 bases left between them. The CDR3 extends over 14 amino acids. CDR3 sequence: CASSRGGVLCGYTF. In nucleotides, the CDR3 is TGCGCCAGCAGTCGAGGGGGGGTTCTATGTGGCTACACCTTC.

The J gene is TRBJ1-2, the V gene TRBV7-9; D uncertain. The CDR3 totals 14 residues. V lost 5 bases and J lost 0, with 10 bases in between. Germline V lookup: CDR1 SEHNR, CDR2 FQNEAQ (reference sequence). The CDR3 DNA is TGTGCCAGCAGCCTCGCCCCGGCTAACTATGGCTACACCTTC. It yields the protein CASSLAPANYGYTF.

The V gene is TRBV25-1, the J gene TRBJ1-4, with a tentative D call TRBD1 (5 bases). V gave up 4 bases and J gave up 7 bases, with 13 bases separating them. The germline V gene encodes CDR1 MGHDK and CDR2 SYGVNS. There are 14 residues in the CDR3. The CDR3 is CASSGPRVGEKLFF. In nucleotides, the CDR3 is TGTGCCAGCAGTGGGCCCAGGGTCGGTGAAAAACTGTTTTTT.